This T cell receptor beta chain was recovered during a study of T cell responses to AZD1222 COVID-19 vaccine. Clones were read by immunoSEQ multiplex PCR, and TCRdb kept only the in-frame ones, dropping some. The sample has 100,000 to 150,000 clones; approximately 84% are singletons. The CDR3 sequence is 14 residues long. CDR1 is MDHEN and CDR2 is SYDVKM in the germline V gene. V shed 7 bases, J shed 7 bases, and the junction held 7 bases outside the gene matches. Worth noting for this clone: Its antigen is still unknown.

Study-wide results and caveats: After the peak T cell response, and only then, were repertoires sampled. The donor cohort was predominantly white British with a female majority, and clonal diversity may have been underestimated.

Sequences were derived from peripheral blood, sampled on day 0 of AZD1222 vaccination. This chain connects TRBV28 to TRBJ1-2; 12 bases match TRBD1. The receptor comes from an adult in good health. The CDR3 bases are TGTGCCAGCACCCCGGGACAGGGGGCTTTTGGCTACACCTTC. Protein sequence: CASTPGQGAFGYTF.